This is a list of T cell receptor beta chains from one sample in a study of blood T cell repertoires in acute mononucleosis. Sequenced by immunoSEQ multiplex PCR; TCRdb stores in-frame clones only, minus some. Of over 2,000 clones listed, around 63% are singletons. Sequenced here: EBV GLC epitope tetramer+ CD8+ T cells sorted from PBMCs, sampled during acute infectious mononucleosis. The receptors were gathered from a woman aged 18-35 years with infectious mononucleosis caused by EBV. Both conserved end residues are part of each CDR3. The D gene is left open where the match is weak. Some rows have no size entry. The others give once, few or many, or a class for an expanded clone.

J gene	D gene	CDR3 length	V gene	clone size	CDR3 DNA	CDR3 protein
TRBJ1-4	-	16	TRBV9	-	TGTGCCAGCAGCGTAGGTGACCAGTTACTTAATGAAAAACTGTTTTTT	CASSVGDQLLNEKLFF
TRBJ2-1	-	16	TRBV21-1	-	TGCCAGCAGCAAAGGGAGTCGGCAGGGGTCCGCAATGAGCAGTTCTTC	CQQQRESAGVRNEQFF
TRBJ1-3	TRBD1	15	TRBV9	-	TGTGCCAGCAGCACGGGACAGCTTAGCTCTGGAACCATATATTTT	CASSTGQLSSGTIYF
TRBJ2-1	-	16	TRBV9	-	TGTGCCAGCAGCTCCTTCACGAGGGGGGGCCGAGGAGAGCAGTTCTTC	CASSSFTRGGRGEQFF
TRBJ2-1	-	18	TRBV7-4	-	TGTGCCAGCAGCTTAGCGGGAATAGCAGGTACGGCCTACAATGAGCAGTTCTTC	CASSLAGIAGTAYNEQFF
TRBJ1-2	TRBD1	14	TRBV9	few	TGTGCCAGCAGCGTAGGGACAGGGGAGTATGGCTACACCTTC	CASSVGTGEYGYTF
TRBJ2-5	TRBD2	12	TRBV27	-	TGTGCCAGCAGCCCGCCGGGGGGTACCCAGTACTTC	CASSPPGGTQYF
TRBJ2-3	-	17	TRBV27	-	TGTGCCACCAGTTTGATCCAGGGATCCCAATACACAGATACCCAGTATTTT	CATSLIQGSQYTDTQYF
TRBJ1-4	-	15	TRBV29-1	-	-	CSVGSQGELMKNCFF
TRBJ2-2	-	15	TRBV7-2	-	TGTGCCAGCAGCGCTGGACGGGTCTCACCCGGGGAGCTGTTTTTT	CASSAGRVSPGELFF
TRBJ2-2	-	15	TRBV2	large	TGTGCCAGCAGCGCTGGACGGGTCTCACCCGGGGAGCTGTTTTTT	CASSAGRVSPGELFF
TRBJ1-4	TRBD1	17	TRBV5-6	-	TGTGCCAGCAGCCCGTGGGACAGGGGGGCAACTAATGAAAAAACTGTTTTT	CASSPWDRGATNEKTVF
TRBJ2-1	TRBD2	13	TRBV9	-	TGTGCCAGCAGTGCGGGGGGGGGAGATGAGCAGTTCTTC	CASSAGGGDEQFF
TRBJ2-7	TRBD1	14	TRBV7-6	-	TGTGCCATCAGTACGGACAGGGGTACCTACGAGCAGTACTTC	CAISTDRGTYEQYF
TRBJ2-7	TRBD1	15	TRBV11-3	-	TGTGCCAGCAGCTCGTCTCCGGGACAGACCTACGAGCAGTACTTC	CASSSSPGQTYEQYF
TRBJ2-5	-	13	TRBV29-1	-	TGCAGCATTTTCCCTCGGGACCTAGAGACCCAGTACTTC	CSIFPRDLETQYF
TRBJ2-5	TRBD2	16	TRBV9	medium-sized	TGTGCCAGCAGCGGGGGAGAATTAACTAGCGGAGAGACCCAGTACTTC	CASSGGELTSGETQYF
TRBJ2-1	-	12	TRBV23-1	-	TGCGCCAGCAACGAGCCAGGGCGTGAGCAGTTCTTC	CASNEPGREQFF
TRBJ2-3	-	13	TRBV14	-	TGTGGCAGCAGCCAATCTCCCGGCGGTACGCAGTTTTTT	CGSSQSPGGTQFF
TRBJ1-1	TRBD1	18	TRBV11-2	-	TGTGCCAGCAGCGGAAACCCTCAGACAGGGCCCATGAACACTGAAGCTTTCTTT	CASSGNPQTGPMNTEAFF
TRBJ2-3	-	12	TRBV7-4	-	TGTGCCAGCAGCTTACCCAGGGATACCCTGTATTTT	CASSLPRDTLYF
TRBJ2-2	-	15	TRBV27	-	TGTGCCAGCAGCTCGCCGGGTATTAAACCCGGGGAGCTGTTTTTT	CASSSPGIKPGELFF
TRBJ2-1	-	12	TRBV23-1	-	TGCGCCAGCAACGAGCAGGGCGATGAGCAGTTCTTC	CASNEQGDEQFF
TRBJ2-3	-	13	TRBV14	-	TGTGCCAGCAGCCAATCTCCCGGCCGTGCGCAGTATTTT	CASSQSPGRAQYF
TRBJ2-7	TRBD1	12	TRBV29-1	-	TGCAGCGTGGGGACAGGGGGCTACGAGCAGTACTTC	CSVGTGGYEQYF
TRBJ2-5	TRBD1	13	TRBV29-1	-	TGCAGCGTTGAAGAAGACAGGGTGAGGGATCAGTACTTC	CSVEEDRVRDQYF
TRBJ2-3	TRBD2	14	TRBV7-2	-	TGTGCCAGCAGCGGACTAGAGTTCCCAGATACGCAGTATTTT	CASSGLEFPDTQYF
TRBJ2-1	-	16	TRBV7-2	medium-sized	TGTGCCAGCAGCTCCTTCACGAGGGGGGGCCGAGGAGAGCAGTTCTTC	CASSSFTRGGRGEQFF
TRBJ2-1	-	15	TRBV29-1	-	TGCAGCGTTGATGGTGCGGGACGAATATACAATGAGCAGTTCTTC	CSVDGAGRIYNEQFF
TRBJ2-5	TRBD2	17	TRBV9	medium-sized	TGTGCCAGCAGCGTAGGCCAACTAGCGGGGGGAGGGGAGACCCAGTACTTC	CASSVGQLAGGGETQYF
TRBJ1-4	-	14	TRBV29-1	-	-	CSVGSFQLMKNCFF
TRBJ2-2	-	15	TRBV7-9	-	TGTGCCAGCAGCCCGCCGGGTCTTAAACCCGGGGAGCTGTTTTTT	CASSPPGLKPGELFF
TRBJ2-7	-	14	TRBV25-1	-	TGTGCCAGCACCCATCGAGGTTACTCCTACGAGCAGTACTTC	CASTHRGYSYEQYF
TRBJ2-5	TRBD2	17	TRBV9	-	TGTGCCAGCAGCGTAGGCCGCGTAATCGGGGGGGTCACTGAGACCCACTTC	CASSVGRVIGGVTETHF
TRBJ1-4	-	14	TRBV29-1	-	TGCAGCGTTGGGTCCGGGGGAACTTTTGAAAAACTGTTTTTT	CSVGSGGTFEKLFF
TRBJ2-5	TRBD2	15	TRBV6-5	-	TGTGCCAGCAGCTTACTAGCGGGAGCTGGAGAGACCCAGTACTTC	CASSLLAGAGETQYF
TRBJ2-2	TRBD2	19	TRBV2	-	TGTGCCAGCAGCCAACGTGGGACTAGCGGGAGCCCGAACACCGGGGAGCTGTTTTTT	CASSQRGTSGSPNTGELFF
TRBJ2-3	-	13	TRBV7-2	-	TGTGCCAGCAGTTTATCTCGAACAGATACGCAGTATTTT	CASSLSRTDTQYF
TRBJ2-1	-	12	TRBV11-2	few	TGTGCCAGCAGCGTAGTGGGAAACGAGCAGTTCTTC	CASSVVGNEQFF
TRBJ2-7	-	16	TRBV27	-	TGTGCCAGCAGTACACTTCAGGGGTTTCCCTCCTACGAGCAGTACTTC	CASSTLQGFPSYEQYF
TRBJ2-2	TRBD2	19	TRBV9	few	TGTGCCAGCAGCCAACGTGGGACTAGCGGGAGCCCGAACACCGGGGAGCTGTTTTTT	CASSQRGTSGSPNTGELFF
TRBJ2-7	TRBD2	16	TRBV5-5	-	TGTGCCAGCAGCCAAGATGGAGCGGGGGGGCTCGGCGAGCAGTACTTC	CASSQDGAGGLGEQYF